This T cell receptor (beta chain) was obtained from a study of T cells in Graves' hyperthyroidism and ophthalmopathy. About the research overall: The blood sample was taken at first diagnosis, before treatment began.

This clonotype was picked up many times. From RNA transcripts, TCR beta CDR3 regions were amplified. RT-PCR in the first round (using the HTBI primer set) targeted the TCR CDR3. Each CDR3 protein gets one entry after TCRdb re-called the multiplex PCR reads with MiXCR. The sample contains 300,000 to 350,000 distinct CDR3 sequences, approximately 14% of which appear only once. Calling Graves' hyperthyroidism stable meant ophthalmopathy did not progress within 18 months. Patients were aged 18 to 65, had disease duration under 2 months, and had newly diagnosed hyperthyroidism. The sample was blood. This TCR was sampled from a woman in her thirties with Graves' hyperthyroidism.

The CDR3 DNA is TGTGCCTGGAGTCCGGACGTAACCTATGGCTACACCTTC. Encoded protein: CAWSPDVTYGYTF. The rearrangement links TRBV30 to TRBJ1-2; D gene ambiguous. CDR1 GTSNPN and CDR2 SVGIG come from the germline V gene (reference sequence). This CDR3 contains 13 residues. V was cut by 2 bases and J by 4 bases, with 11 bases left in between.